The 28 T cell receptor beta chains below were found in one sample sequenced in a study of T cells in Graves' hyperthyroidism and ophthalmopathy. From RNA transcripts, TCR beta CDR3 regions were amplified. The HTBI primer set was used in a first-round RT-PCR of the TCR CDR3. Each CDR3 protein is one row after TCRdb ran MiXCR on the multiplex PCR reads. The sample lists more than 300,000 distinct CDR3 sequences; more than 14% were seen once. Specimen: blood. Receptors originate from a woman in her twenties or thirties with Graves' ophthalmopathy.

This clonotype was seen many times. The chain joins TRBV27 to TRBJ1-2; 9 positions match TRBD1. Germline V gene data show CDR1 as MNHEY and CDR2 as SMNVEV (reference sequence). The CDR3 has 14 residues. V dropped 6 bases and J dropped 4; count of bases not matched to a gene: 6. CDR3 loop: CASSPTGGVYGYTF. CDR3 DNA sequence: TGTGCCAGCAGCCCTACAGGGGGCGTCTATGGCTACACCTTC.

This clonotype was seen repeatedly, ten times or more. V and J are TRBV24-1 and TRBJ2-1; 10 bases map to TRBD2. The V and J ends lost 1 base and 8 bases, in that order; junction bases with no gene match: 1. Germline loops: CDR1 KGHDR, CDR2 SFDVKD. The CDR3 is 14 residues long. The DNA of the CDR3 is TGTGCCACCAGTGATTTAGGGACTAGCGATGAGCAGTTCTTC. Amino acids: CATSDLGTSDEQFF.

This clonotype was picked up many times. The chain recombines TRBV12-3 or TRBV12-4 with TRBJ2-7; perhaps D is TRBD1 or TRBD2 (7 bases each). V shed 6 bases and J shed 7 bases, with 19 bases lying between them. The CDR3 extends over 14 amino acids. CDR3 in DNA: TGTGCCAGCAGCCCGGGTGCAGGGGGGGGTGAGCAGTACTTC. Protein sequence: CASSPGAGGGEQYF.

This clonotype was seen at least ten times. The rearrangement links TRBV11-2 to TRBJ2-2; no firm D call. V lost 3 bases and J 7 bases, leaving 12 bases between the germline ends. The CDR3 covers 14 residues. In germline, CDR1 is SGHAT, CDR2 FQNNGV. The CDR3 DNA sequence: TGTGCCAGCAGCTTGGTGTTGGGTGGCGGGGAGCTGTTTTTT. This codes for CASSLVLGGGELFF.

The CDR3: CASSLTTSGGNNEQFF. The CDR3, as DNA: TGTGCCAGCAGCTTGACGACTAGCGGGGGGAACAATGAGCAGTTCTTC. This chain connects TRBV7-3 to TRBJ2-1, with 13 bases aligning to TRBD2. Germline trimming cut 3 bases from V and 5 bases from J; bases unmatched to any gene: 4. The germline V gene encodes CDR1 SGHTA and CDR2 FQGTGA. This CDR3 is built from 16 residues.

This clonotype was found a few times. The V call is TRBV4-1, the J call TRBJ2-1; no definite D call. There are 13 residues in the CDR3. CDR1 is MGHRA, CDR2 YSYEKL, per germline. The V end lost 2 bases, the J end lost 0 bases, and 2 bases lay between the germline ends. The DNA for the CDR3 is TGCGCCAGCAGCCAACCCTCCTACAATGAGCAGTTCTTC. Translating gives CASSQPSYNEQFF.

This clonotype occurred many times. CDR3 sequence (DNA): TGTGCCAGCAGTGAAGACAGGGGAGGTACCGGGGAGCTGTTTTTT. Protein product: CASSEDRGGTGELFF. V usage is TRBV2 and J usage is TRBJ2-2, with a tentative D call TRBD1 (7 bases). In germline, CDR1 is SNHLY, CDR2 FYNNEI. V lost 1 base to trimming and J lost 5 bases, with 11 bases between them. This CDR3 has 15 amino acids.

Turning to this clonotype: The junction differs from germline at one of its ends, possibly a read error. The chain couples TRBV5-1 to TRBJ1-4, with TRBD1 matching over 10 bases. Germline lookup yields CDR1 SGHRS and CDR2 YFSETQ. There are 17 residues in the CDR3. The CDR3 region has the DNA TGCGCCAGCAGCTCGGAAGGGACAGGGGTCGCTAATGAAAAACTGCTTTTT. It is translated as CASSSEGTGVANEKLLF.

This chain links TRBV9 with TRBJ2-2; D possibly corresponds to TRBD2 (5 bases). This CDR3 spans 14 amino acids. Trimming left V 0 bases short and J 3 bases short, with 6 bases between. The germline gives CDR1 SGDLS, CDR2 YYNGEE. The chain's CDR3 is CASSVGLYTGELFF. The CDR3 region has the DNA TGTGCCAGCAGCGTAGGACTATACACCGGGGAGCTGTTTTTT.

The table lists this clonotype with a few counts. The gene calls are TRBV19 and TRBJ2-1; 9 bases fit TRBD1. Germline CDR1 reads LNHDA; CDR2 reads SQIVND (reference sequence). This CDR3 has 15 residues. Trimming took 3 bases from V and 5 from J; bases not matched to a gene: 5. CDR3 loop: CASSMGQGRNNEQFF. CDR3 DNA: TGTGCCAGTAGTATGGGACAGGGACGAAACAATGAGCAGTTCTTC.

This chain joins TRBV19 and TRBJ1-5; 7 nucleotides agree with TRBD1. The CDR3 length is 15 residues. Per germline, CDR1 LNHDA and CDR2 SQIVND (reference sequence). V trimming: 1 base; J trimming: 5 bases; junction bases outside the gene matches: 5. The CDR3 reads CASSIGRTGDQPQHF. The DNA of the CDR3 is TGTGCCAGTAGTATAGGCCGGACAGGTGATCAGCCCCAGCATTTT.

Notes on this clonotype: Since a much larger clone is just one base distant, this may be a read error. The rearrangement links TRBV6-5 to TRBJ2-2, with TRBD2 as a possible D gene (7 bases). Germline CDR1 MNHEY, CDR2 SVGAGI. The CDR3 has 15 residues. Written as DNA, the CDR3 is TGTGCCAGCAGTTACCGGGGGGCGGGGACCGGGGGGCTGTTTTTT. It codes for CASSYRGAGTGGLFF.

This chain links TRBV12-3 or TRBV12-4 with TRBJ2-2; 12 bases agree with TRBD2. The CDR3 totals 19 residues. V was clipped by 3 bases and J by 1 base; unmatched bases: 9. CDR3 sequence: CASSFPSGGVMVNTGELFF. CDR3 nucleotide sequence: TGTGCCAGCAGTTTTCCTAGCGGGGGGGTAATGGTGAACACCGGGGAGCTGTTTTTT.

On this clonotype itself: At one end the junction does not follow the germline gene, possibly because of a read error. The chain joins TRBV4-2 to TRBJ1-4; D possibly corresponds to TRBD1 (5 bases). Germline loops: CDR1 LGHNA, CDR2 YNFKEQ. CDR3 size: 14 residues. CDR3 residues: CASSQPGLPEKLLF. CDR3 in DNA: TGTGCCAGCAGCCAACCGGGACTCCCTGAAAAACTGCTTTTT.

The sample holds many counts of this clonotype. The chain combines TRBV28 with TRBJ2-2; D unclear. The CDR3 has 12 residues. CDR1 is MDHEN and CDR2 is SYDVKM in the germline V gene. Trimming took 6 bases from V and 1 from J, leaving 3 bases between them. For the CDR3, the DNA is TGTGCCAGCAGCTTGAACACCGGGGAGCTGTTTTTT. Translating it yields CASSLNTGELFF.

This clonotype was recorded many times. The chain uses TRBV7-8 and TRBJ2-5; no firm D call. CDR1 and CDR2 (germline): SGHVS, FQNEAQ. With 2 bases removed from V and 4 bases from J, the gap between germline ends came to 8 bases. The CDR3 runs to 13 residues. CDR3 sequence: CASSLRTSETQYF. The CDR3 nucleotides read TGTGCCAGCAGCTTACGTACCTCAGAGACCCAGTACTTC.

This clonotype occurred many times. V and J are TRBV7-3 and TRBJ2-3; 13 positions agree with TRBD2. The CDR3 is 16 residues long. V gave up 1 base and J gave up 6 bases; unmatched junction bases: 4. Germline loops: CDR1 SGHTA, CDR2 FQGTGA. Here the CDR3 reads CASSLIGTSGDDTQYF. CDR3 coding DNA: TGTGCCAGCAGCTTAATAGGGACTAGCGGGGACGATACGCAGTATTTT.

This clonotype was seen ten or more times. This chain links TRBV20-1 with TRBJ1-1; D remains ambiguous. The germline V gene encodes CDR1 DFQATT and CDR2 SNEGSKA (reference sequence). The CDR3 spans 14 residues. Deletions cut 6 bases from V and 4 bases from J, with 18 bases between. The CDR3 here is CSAPVGGYGTEAFF. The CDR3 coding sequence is TGCAGTGCCCCCGTGGGAGGATATGGCACTGAAGCTTTCTTT.

As DNA, the CDR3 is TGTGCCAGCAGTCCATTCGACACCGGGGAGCTGTTTTTT. It yields the protein CASSPFDTGELFF. J is TRBJ2-2 and V is TRBV12-3 or TRBV12-4; D not certain. The CDR3 covers 13 residues. Trimming left V 5 bases short and J 3 bases short, with 7 bases between.

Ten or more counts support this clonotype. The CDR3, as DNA: TGCAGTGCTAGACCCCTGGCTAGCGGGGTCTATACGCAGTATTTT. Residues: CSARPLASGVYTQYF. This sequence joins TRBV20-1 and TRBJ2-3, with 9 nucleotides matching TRBD2. CDR3 length: 15 amino acids. Unmatched junction bases numbered 10, after V lost 2 bases and J lost 7 bases. The V gene's germline CDR1 is DFQATT and CDR2 SNEGSKA (reference sequence).

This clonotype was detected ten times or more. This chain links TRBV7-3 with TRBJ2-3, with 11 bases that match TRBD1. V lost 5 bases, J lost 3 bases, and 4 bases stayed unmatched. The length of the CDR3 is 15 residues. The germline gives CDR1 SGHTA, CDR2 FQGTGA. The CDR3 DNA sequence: TGTGCCAGCAGCATAGGACAGGGGGCTACAGATACGCAGTATTTT. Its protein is CASSIGQGATDTQYF.

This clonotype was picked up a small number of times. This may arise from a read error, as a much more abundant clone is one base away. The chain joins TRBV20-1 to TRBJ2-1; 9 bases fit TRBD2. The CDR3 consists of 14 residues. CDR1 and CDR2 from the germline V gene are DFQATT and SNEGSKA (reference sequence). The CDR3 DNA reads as TGCAGTCGACTAGCGGACAACTCCTACAATAAGCAGTTCTTC. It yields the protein CSRLADNSYNKQFF.

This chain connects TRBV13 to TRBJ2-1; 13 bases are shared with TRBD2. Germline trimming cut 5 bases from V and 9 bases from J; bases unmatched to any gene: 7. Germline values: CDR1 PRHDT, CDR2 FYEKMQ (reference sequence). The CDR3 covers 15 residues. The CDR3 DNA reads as TGTGCCAGCAGCCACCTACTAGCGGGGGGGGTTGAGCAGTTCTTC. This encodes CASSHLLAGGVEQFF.

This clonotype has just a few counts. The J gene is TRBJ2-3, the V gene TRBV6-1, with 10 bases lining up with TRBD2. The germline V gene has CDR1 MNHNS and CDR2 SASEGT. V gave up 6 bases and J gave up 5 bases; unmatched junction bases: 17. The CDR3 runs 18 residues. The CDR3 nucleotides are TGTGCCAGCAGCCTCCGACGGGCTAGCGGGGGTTATGGAGATACGCAGTATTTT. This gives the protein CASSLRRASGGYGDTQYF.

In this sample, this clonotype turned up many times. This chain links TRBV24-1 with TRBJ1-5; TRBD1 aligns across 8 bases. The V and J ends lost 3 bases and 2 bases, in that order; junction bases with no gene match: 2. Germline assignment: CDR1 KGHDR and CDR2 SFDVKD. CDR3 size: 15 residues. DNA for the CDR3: TGTGCCACCAGTGATGGACAGGGAGGCAATCAGCCCCAGCATTTT. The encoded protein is CATSDGQGGNQPQHF.

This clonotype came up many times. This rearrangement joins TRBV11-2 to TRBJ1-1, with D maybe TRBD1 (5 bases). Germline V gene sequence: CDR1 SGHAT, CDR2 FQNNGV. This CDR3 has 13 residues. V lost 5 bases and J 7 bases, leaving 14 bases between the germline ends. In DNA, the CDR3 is TGTGCCAGCAGCGACACCATAACAGGTGAAGCTTTCTTT. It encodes CASSDTITGEAFF.

DNA of the CDR3: TGTGCCAGCAGCTATAGAGTGACTAGCACAGATACGCAGTATTTT. Protein product: CASSYRVTSTDTQYF. V usage is TRBV13 and J usage is TRBJ2-3; D uncertain. CDR1 PRHDT and CDR2 FYEKMQ come from the germline V gene (reference sequence). This CDR3 spans 15 amino acids. The V and J ends lost 4 bases and 0 bases respectively, with 11 bases between them.

The CDR3 sequence is CASAGGLPAPYEQYF. DNA of the CDR3: TGTGCCAGCGCCGGGGGCTTGCCGGCGCCCTACGAGCAGTACTTC. V gene TRBV6-1 combines with J gene TRBJ2-7; either TRBD1 or TRBD2 may supply D (6 bases each). From germline, CDR1 is MNHNS and CDR2 SASEGT. Trimming removed 8 bases from V and 2 bases from J, with 19 bases in between. The CDR3 has 15 residues.